This T cell receptor (beta chain) originates from a study of shared clonotypes between healthy human individuals (dated by TCRdb to 2018 to 2020). Study-wide context: The cohort included a few men and two women between 18 and 49 years of age. The study deeply sequenced blood TCR repertoires of about 5 healthy adults to estimate repertoire size and the extent of clonotype sharing between individuals. For each donor, three plates each were used for CD4 naive and CD4 memory, two plates were used for CD8 naive, and one plate was used for CD8 memory. Libraries were prepared and TCR repertoires were sequenced by different laboratories using diverse techniques, in order to increase sequencing depth and limit assay-specific biases. Each donor's leukapheresis produced roughly between roughly 0.85 and 10 billion PBMCs. The research as a whole found: Even with the large sequencing depth, rarefaction of the sorted-subset datasets indicated that sequencing was incomplete. Clonotypes shared by all four sorted-subset donors showed higher generation probabilities than non-shared clonotypes. Naive subsets generally had larger estimated clonotype richness than memory subsets did. Based on pairwise subsampling, the degree of clonotype sharing among donors was expected to be affected by sequencing depth. Because the study included only a small number of donors, the genetic and exposure-history diversity represented was limited. Only blood was sampled, and tissue TCR repertoires likely differ from those in blood. Sharing across several donors was observed for roughly 5.4% of naive CD4, less than 4% of naive CD8, 2% to 2.5% of memory CD4, and about 0.38% of memory CD8 clonotypes.

Concerning this clone itself: Its target antigen remains unknown. One base away there is no much larger clone; base qualities are not given.

TCR CDR3 regions were amplified from genomic DNA by multiplex PCR using the deep immunoSEQ assay. For each cell subset, the extracted genomic DNA was distributed evenly across all wells of several immunoSEQ 96-well plates, and each plate served as one replicate. Each replicate PCR for sorted subsets received about 210 ng genomic DNA, equal to about 30,000 T cell genomes. Purified libraries were quantified with a Qubit 3.0 fluorometer, sized on a Bioanalyzer 2100, and re-quantified with the KAPA Library Quantification kit. A separate single-read 150-cycle Illumina NextSeq 550 flow cell was used to sequence each immunoSEQ 96-well plate. The source study handled its data this way. The immunoSEQ output contained only junctional sequences without quality scores, so filtering could not match that applied to full-length reads. To assign V/J genes and CDR3, sequences were annotated against IMGT germline references using PyIR, a Python wrapper for IgBLAST v1.9. Reads were filtered out if the reads had weak V/J assignments (E-value above 1e-6), no CDR3, stop codons, out-of-frame junctions, or ambiguous translated residues. A V3J clonotype was defined by an identical inferred V gene, J gene, and CDR3 amino acid sequence. To compute the percentage overlap between repertoires, the number of shared unique clonotypes was divided by the size of the smaller repertoire. Richness of each repertoire was evaluated using RTK rarefaction, the Chao1 estimator, and Recon v2.1 estimates of unobserved clonotypes. Generation probabilities for all TCRbeta clonotypes obtained by the gDNA method from a few donors were computed using OLGA. The source is immuneACCESS, and TCRdb retained only in-frame sequences with V and J called. Part of the clones is not carried over; for the studies checked, unresolved V genes explain less than half of this, and the remainder is unexplained. From that table come the V and J calls and clone size; the DNA was used to work out D and trimming. This sample holds some 200,000 clones; roughly 93% were observed only once. 0.067% of the sample is held by the ten biggest clonotypes.

The V end gives up 4 bases and the J end 14 bases, leaving 5 bases in the junction not matched to a gene. The CDR3 has 13 amino acids, counting the end cysteine and phenylalanine. CDR3 DNA only is kept here, 39 bases in frame from base 1. From the germline V gene, CDR1 is SNHLY and CDR2 is FYNNEI. The donors were healthy, HIV-negative adults who had no recently reported acute infections or vaccinations. All donors were Caucasian adults living in Nashville, Tennessee, USA. CD4+ T cells were enriched by magnetic negative selection, after which naive cells were positively selected on CD45RA and the negative fraction was taken as the memory subset. Blood was collected by leukapheresis, and PBMCs were isolated by Ficoll-Histopaque density gradient centrifugation and then cryopreserved in liquid nitrogen vapor phase. Analytical flow cytometry was used to check the purity and quantity of each magnetically sorted T cell population. Genomic DNA was isolated from every sorted fraction and measured by UV absorbance on a Nanodrop 2000c.

The sample was naive CD4+ T cells sorted from blood. The cell subset or site label for this specimen denotes: CD45RA+ positively selected. The TCR was taken from a woman aged 25 to 39 in good health. The chain is assembled from TRBV2 and TRBJ2-1; TRBD2 lines up with 13 middle nucleotides. At the DNA level, the sequence is TGTGCCAGCAGTGGACTAGCGGGAGGTGGGGAGTTCTTC. Protein translation: CASSGLAGGGEFF.